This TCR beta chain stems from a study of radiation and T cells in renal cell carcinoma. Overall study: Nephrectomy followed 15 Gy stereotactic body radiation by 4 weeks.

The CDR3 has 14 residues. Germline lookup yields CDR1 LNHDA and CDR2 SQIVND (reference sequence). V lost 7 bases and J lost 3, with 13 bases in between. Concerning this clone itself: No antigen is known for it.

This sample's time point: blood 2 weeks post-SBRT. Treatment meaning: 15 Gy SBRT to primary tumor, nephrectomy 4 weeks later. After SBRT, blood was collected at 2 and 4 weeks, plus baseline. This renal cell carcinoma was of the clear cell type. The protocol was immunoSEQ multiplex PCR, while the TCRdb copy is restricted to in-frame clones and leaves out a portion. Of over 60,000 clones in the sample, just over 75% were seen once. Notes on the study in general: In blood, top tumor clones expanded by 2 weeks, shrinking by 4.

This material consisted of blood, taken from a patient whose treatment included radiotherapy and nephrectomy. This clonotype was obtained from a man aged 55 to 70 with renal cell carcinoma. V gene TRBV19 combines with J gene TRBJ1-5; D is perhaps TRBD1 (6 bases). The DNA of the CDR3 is TGTGCCAGTAACAGGGCGAAAAACAATCAGCCCCAGCATTTT. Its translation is CASNRAKNNQPQHF.